These 23 T cell receptor beta chains share one sample of origin, sequenced in a study of T cells after yellow fever vaccination. Each CDR3 protein gets one entry after TCRdb re-called the 5' RACE reads with MiXCR. The sample lists about 350,000 distinct CDR3 sequences, 8.1% occurring once. This specimen was PBMCs, taken roughly 46 days after the first yellow fever vaccination. Source of these receptors: a young man who received the YFV17D yellow fever vaccine.

The rearrangement joins TRBV6-5 to TRBJ2-2; 9 bases are a match to TRBD2. Per the germline V gene, CDR1 is MNHEY and CDR2 is SVGAGI. Germline trimming cut 4 bases from V and 4 bases from J; bases unmatched to any gene: 10. This CDR3 has 17 residues. In nucleotides, the CDR3 is TGTGCCAGCAGTTTGAAGAGCGCGGGGGGGAGCACCGGGGAGCTGTTTTTT. This codes for CASSLKSAGGSTGELFF.

This clonotype appeared a few times. This chain links TRBV11-2 with TRBJ2-4; 8 bases line up with TRBD1. Germline assignment: CDR1 SGHAT and CDR2 FQNNGV. J lost 0 bases, V lost 10 bases, and 5 bases had no gene match. The CDR3 totals 14 residues. CDR3 coding DNA: TGTGCCACTGACAGGGGAATAGCCAAAAACATTCAGTACTTC. Protein product: CATDRGIAKNIQYF.

CDR3 in amino acids: CASSFTGLDTEAFF. For the CDR3, the DNA is TGCGCCAGCAGCTTCACGGGGCTTGACACTGAAGCTTTCTTT. The gene calls are TRBV5-1 and TRBJ1-1, with a tentative D call TRBD1 (5 bases). V shed 2 bases and J shed 3 bases, with 11 bases lying between them. Germline assignment: CDR1 SGHRS and CDR2 YFSETQ. The CDR3 has 14 amino acids.

The chain combines TRBV5-4 with TRBJ2-5; 10 bases line up with TRBD2. This CDR3 region has 15 residues. Germline V gene sequence: CDR1 SGHNT, CDR2 YYREEE (reference sequence). V was pared by 3 bases and J by 6 bases, with 8 bases of the junction left unmatched. Here the CDR3 reads CASSWLAGETKTQYF. For the CDR3, the DNA is TGTGCCAGCAGCTGGCTAGCGGGGGAAACGAAGACCCAGTACTTC.

This clonotype has only a few counts. This sequence joins TRBV6-2 or TRBV6-3 and TRBJ1-2, with 7 nucleotides matching TRBD1. Per germline, CDR1 MNHEY and CDR2 SVGEGT. The CDR3 runs to 15 residues. V lost 7 bases, J lost 2 bases, and 10 bases stayed unmatched. In DNA, the CDR3 is TGTGCCAGCACCGAATTCGGGACAGCGAACTATGGCTACACCTTC. This gives the protein CASTEFGTANYGYTF.

This clonotype was seen at least ten times. The J gene is TRBJ1-4, the V gene TRBV5-1, with TRBD1 matching over 7 bases. With 2 bases clipped from V and 8 bases from J, the junction kept 6 bases outside the gene matches. The CDR3 covers 14 residues. The germline V gene encodes CDR1 SGHRS and CDR2 YFSETQ. The CDR3 bases are TGCGCCAGCAGCTTTCAAGGACAGGAGGAAAAACTGTTTTTT. Translation gives CASSFQGQEEKLFF.

The J gene is TRBJ2-3, the V gene TRBV7-2; 10 bases are shared with TRBD2. The ends lost 5 bases at V and 0 bases at J; junction bases unmatched: 5. Germline V gene data show CDR1 as SGHTA and CDR2 as FQGNSA. This CDR3 has 16 residues. Here the CDR3 reads CASSLLAGTSTDTQYF. CDR3 DNA sequence: TGTGCCAGCAGCCTACTAGCGGGGACTAGCACAGATACGCAGTATTTT.

The table lists this clonotype with a few counts. The chain couples TRBV5-1 to TRBJ1-4; TRBD1 matches at 7 bases. The CDR3 is made up of 14 amino acids. CDR1 is SGHRS, CDR2 YFSETQ, per germline. V lost 5 bases, J lost 4 bases, and 5 bases stayed unmatched. The CDR3 DNA sequence: TGCGCCAGCAGACCTCAGGGGGGTAATGAAAAACTGTTTTTT. This codes for CASRPQGGNEKLFF.

The chain carries TRBV2 and TRBJ1-1, with D unresolved. The CDR3 is 18 amino acids. Trimming shortened V by 11 bases and J by 0 bases, and 28 bases separated the two germline ends. The germline gives CDR1 SNHLY, CDR2 FYNNEI. In DNA form, the CDR3 reads TGTGCCTTCTGTTTACCCCCGACGGGCCTCATCGTGAACACTGAAGCTTTCTTT. Protein sequence: CAFCLPPTGLIVNTEAFF.

V usage is TRBV5-1 and J usage is TRBJ2-3, with D perhaps matching TRBD2 (5 bases). Germline V lookup: CDR1 SGHRS, CDR2 YFSETQ. This CDR3 spans 15 amino acids. The ends were cut back, 4 bases at V and 1 base at J, with 13 bases in the middle. The CDR3 DNA is TGCGCCAGCAGCCCCCCTCTGGGAGGCACAGATACGCAGTATTTT. Amino acids: CASSPPLGGTDTQYF. The whole variable domain, remainder taken from reference TRBV5-1 and TRBJ2-3, is KAGVTQTPRYLIKTRGQQVTLSCSPISGHRSVSWYQQTPGQGLQFLFEYFSETQRNKGNFPGRFSGRQFSNSRSEMNVSTLELGDSALYLCASSPPLGGTDTQYFGPGTRLTVL.

This clonotype was recorded a few times. The gene calls are TRBV7-8 and TRBJ2-7; 9 nucleotides match TRBD2. The CDR3 totals 15 residues. V trimming: 1 base; J trimming: 2 bases; junction bases outside the gene matches: 3. CDR1 is SGHVS, CDR2 FQNEAQ, per germline. The CDR3 reads CASSLVLAGAYEQYF. The CDR3 coding sequence is TGTGCCAGCAGCTTAGTTTTAGCGGGGGCCTACGAGCAGTACTTC.

The sample holds many counts of this clonotype. The chain recombines TRBV7-2 with TRBJ1-2; D not resolved. CDR1 SGHTA and CDR2 FQGNSA come from the germline V gene. With 4 bases removed from V and 5 bases from J, the gap between germline ends came to 17 bases. This CDR3 contains 15 residues. The CDR3 nucleotides read TGTGCCAGCAGCTCCGAATTCCCGGGGTCATATGGCTACACCTTC. Amino acids: CASSSEFPGSYGYTF.

This clonotype was detected a few times. V and J are TRBV28 and TRBJ1-5; TRBD1 is a possible D gene (5 bases). This CDR3 contains 15 residues. The germline CDR1 and CDR2 sequences are MDHEN and SYDVKM. Trimming left V 6 bases short and J 5 bases short, with 17 bases between. CDR3 protein: CASSKGGGVDQPQHF. The CDR3 nucleotides read TGTGCCAGCAGCAAGGGCGGGGGAGTGGATCAGCCCCAGCATTTT.

This clonotype was recorded a few times. The V call is TRBV20-1, the J call TRBJ1-1, with D hard to call. This CDR3 is 12 amino acids long. Germline assignment: CDR1 DFQATT and CDR2 SNEGSKA (reference sequence). The V end lost 4 bases, the J end lost 1 base, and 7 bases lay between the germline ends. Here the CDR3 DNA reads TGCAGTGCTAAATCACCGAACACTGAAGCTTTCTTT. This encodes CSAKSPNTEAFF.

The table lists this clonotype with many counts. This chain uses TRBV29-1 with TRBJ1-2, with D tentatively TRBD1 (6 bases). The germline V gene has CDR1 SQVTM and CDR2 ANQGSEA. V lost 3 bases to trimming and J lost 8 bases, with 22 bases between them. There are 15 residues in the CDR3. Written as DNA, the CDR3 is TGCAGCGTTGATCCTCGGAAACAGGGAGGAGGCGGCTACACCTTC. Its protein is CSVDPRKQGGGGYTF.

This clonotype was detected only a few times. The CDR3: CASSLDEGRNIQYF. Written as DNA, the CDR3 is TGTGCCAGCAGCTTAGACGAGGGGAGGAACATTCAGTACTTC. The chain joins TRBV11-1 to TRBJ2-4; a weak D match, TRBD2 (6 bases). This CDR3 contains 14 residues. Trimming pared 1 base from V and 7 bases from J, leaving 11 bases between. CDR1 and CDR2 (germline): SGHAT, FQDESV (reference sequence).

This clonotype was picked up one time. The chain joins TRBV7-6 to TRBJ2-3, with D possibly TRBD1 on 6 matching bases. Between the trimmed V and J ends, which lost 4 bases and 2 bases, there was a span of 16 bases. Germline values: CDR1 SGHVS, CDR2 FNYEAQ. The CDR3 has 16 amino acids. This CDR3 reads CASSSGQSIDTDTQYF. As DNA, the CDR3 is TGTGCCAGCAGCTCAGGACAGTCTATTGACACAGATACGCAGTATTTT. Supplemented by reference TRBV7-6 and TRBJ2-3, the full variable domain reads GAGVSQSPRYKVTKRGQDVALRCDPISGHVSLYWYRQALGQGPEFLTYFNYEAQQDKSGLPNDRFSAERPEGSISTLTIQRTEQRDSAMYRCASSSGQSIDTDTQYFGPGTRLTVL.

This chain connects TRBV7-2 to TRBJ2-3; 15 nucleotides match TRBD2. V dropped 6 bases and J dropped 8; count of bases not matched to a gene: 6. The CDR3 is 15 residues long. Looked up from germline, CDR1 is SGHTA and CDR2 is FQGNSA. The CDR3 bases are TGTGCCAGCAGTCTAAGGACTAGCGGGGGGGGTACGCAGTATTTT. Translating gives CASSLRTSGGGTQYF.

By share, this clonotype ranks as medium-sized. The chain recombines TRBV15 with TRBJ2-3, with D unclear. V lost 0 bases, J lost 2 bases, and 9 bases lay in between. Germline CDR1 LNHNV, CDR2 YYDKDF (reference sequence). This CDR3 comprises 15 residues. CDR3 in amino acids: CATSRDGRPTDTQYF. The DNA of the CDR3 is TGTGCCACCAGCAGAGATGGACGCCCCACAGATACGCAGTATTTT.

The V call is TRBV27, the J call TRBJ2-7; D is ambiguous. The V gene's germline CDR1 is MNHEY and CDR2 SMNVEV (reference sequence). The V gene lost 5 bases and the J gene lost 4 bases, with 15 bases spanning the gap. The CDR3 length is 14 residues. CDR3 loop: CASSPYDGSYEQYF. For the CDR3, the DNA is TGTGCCAGCAGTCCTTACGACGGATCTTACGAGCAGTACTTC.

The rearrangement joins TRBV19 to TRBJ1-1, with D uncertain. CDR3 length: 14 residues. In germline, CDR1 is LNHDA, CDR2 SQIVND (reference sequence). Trimming took off 6 bases at V and 0 bases at J, with 11 bases between the two ends. CDR3 sequence: CASSRLFMNTEAFF. CDR3 DNA: TGTGCCAGTAGCCGACTCTTCATGAACACTGAAGCTTTCTTT.

The chain has TRBV19 and TRBJ1-4, with a possible D match to TRBD1 (5 bases). The V end lost 4 bases, the J end lost 0 bases, and 15 bases lay between the germline ends. This CDR3 region has 17 residues. Germline-derived CDR1 and CDR2 are LNHDA and SQIVND (reference sequence). The CDR3 here is CASSRWGDGTTNEKLFF. The CDR3 DNA follows: TGTGCCAGTAGTAGGTGGGGGGACGGAACAACTAATGAAAAACTGTTTTTT.

This sequence joins TRBV20-1 and TRBJ2-6, with D possibly TRBD1 on 6 matching bases. The CDR3 runs 15 residues. Looked up from germline, CDR1 is DFQATT and CDR2 is SNEGSKA (reference sequence). V lost 5 bases and J lost 1, with 12 bases in between. The CDR3 protein is CSAANRASGANVLTF. The CDR3 DNA sequence: TGCAGTGCTGCCAACAGGGCTTCTGGGGCCAACGTCCTGACTTTC.